This T cell receptor beta chain was recorded in a study of technical replicates of blood from several donors. The data were produced by immunoSEQ multiplex PCR, yet TCRdb's version contains in-frame clones alone and is incomplete. The repertoire holds tens of thousands of clones, with approximately 83% as singletons. This TCR was sampled from a human donor in good health. Some clones in this sample may be carry-over from other donors' samples. Material: PBMCs.

The CDR3 sequence is CASSSNDLGVATDTQYF. As DNA, the CDR3 is TGTGCCAGCAGCTCTAACGACCTAGGGGTCGCCACAGATACGCAGTATTTT. The chain recombines TRBV5-6 with TRBJ2-3, with D maybe TRBD1 (5 bases). Deletions cut 3 bases from V and 2 bases from J, with 19 bases between. The germline V gene encodes CDR1 SGHDT and CDR2 YYEEEE. The CDR3 sequence is 17 residues long.